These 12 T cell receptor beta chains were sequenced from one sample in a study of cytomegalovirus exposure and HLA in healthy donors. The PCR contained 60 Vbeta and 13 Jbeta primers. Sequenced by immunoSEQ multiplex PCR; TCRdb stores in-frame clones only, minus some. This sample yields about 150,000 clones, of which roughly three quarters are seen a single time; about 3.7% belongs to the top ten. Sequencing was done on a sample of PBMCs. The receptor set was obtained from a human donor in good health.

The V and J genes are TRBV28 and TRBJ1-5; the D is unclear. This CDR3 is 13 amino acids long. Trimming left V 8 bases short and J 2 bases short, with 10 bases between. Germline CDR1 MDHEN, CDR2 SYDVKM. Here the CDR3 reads CASLVSGNQPQHF. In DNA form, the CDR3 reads TGTGCCAGCCTCGTCTCGGGCAATCAGCCCCAGCATTTT.

The CDR3 loop reads CASRNRGPSNQPQHF. The CDR3 nucleotides read TGTGCCAGCAGAAACAGGGGTCCTAGCAATCAGCCCCAGCATTTT. The chain combines TRBV6-5 with TRBJ1-5, with 7 bases matching TRBD1. J gave up 0 bases and V 6 bases, and 5 bases lay outside the gene matches. The CDR3 length is 15 residues. Per germline, CDR1 MNHEY and CDR2 SVGAGI.

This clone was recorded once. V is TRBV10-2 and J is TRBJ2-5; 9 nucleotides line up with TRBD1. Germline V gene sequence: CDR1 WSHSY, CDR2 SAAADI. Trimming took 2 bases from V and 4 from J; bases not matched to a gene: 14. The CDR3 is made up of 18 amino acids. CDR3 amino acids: CASSEAQGARGFRETQYF. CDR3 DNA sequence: TGCGCCAGCAGTGAGGCACAGGGGGCGAGGGGTTTCCGAGAGACCCAGTACTTC.

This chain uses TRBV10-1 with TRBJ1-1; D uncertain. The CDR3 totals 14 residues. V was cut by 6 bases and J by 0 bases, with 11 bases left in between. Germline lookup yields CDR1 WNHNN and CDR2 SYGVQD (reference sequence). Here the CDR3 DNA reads TGCGCCAGCAGCCTTTCTACAGTGAACACTGAAGCTTTCTTT. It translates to CASSLSTVNTEAFF.

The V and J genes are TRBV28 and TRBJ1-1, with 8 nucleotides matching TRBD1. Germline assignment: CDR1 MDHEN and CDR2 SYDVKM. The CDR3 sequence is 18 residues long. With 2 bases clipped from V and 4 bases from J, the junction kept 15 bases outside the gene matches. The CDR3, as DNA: TGTGCCAGCAGTTTAGTCCCGGACAGGGAAGCGGGAGGCACTGAAGCTTTCTTT. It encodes CASSLVPDREAGGTEAFF. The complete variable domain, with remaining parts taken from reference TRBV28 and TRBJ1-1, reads DVKVTQSSRYLVKRTGEKVFLECVQDMDHENMFWYRQDPGLGLRLIYFSYDVKMKEKGDIPEGYSVSREKKERFSLILESASTNQTSMYLCASSLVPDREAGGTEAFFGQGTRLTVV.

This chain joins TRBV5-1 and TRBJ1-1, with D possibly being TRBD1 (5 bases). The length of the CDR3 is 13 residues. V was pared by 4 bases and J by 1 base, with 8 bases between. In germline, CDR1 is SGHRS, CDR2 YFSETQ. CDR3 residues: CASSRQGNTEAFF. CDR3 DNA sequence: TGCGCCAGCAGCCGGCAGGGGAACACTGAAGCTTTCTTT. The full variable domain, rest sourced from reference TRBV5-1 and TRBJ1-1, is KAGVTQTPRYLIKTRGQQVTLSCSPISGHRSVSWYQQTPGQGLQFLFEYFSETQRNKGNFPGRFSGRQFSNSRSEMNVSTLELGDSALYLCASSRQGNTEAFFGQGTRLTVV.

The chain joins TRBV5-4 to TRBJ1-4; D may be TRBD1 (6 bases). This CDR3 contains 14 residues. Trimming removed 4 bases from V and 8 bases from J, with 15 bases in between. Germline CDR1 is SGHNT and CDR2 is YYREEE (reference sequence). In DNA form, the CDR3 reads TGTGCCAGCAGCCGCCCAGGGGCCGGGGAAAAACTGTTTTTT. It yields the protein CASSRPGAGEKLFF.

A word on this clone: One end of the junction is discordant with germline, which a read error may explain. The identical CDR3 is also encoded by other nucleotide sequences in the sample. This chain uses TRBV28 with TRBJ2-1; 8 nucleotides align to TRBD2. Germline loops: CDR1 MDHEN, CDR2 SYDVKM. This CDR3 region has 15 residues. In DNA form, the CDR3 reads TGTGCCACCCTCCCACTAGCGGCGAAATACAATGAGCAATTCTTC. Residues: CATLPLAAKYNEQFF.

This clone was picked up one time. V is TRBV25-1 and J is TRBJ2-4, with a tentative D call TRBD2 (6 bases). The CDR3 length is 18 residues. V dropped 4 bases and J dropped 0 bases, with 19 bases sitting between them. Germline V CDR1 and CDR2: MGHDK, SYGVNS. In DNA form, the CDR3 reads TGTGCCAGCAGTGGCTTAGGGACTCCCCGGGAAGCCAAAAACATTCAGTACTTC. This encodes CASSGLGTPREAKNIQYF.

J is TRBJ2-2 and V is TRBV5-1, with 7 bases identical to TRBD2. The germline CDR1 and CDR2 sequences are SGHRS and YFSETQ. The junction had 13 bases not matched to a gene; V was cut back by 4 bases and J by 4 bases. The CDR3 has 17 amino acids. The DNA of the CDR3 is TGCGCCAGCAGCCCGTTAAGGGCGGGGGTCGGCACCGGGGAGCTGTTTTTT. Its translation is CASSPLRAGVGTGELFF.

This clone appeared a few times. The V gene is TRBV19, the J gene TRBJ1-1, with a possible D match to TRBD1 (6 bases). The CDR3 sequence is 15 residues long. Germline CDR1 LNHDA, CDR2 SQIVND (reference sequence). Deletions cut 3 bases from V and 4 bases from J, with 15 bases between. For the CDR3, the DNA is TGTGCCAGTAGTATTCCGGGGGGCTCGACCACTGAAGCTTTCTTT. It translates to CASSIPGGSTTEAFF.

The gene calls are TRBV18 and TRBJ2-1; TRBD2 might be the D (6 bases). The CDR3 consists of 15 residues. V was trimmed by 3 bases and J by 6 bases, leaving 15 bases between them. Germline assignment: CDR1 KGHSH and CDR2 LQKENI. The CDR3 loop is CASSPISGTGNEQFF. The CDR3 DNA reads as TGTGCCAGCTCACCGATATCCGGGACTGGCAATGAGCAGTTCTTC.